This is a list of T cell receptor beta chains from one sample in a study of chemoradiotherapy in HPV16-positive cancers. Repertoires were generated with immunoSEQ multiplex PCR, while TCRdb's copy carries only in-frame clones and drops some. The repertoire holds about 10,000 clones, with 86% as singletons. The sample here was blood, taken from a patient who underwent chemoradiotherapy. The receptors here all came from a human donor with HPV-associated anogenital cancer. CDR3s include the opening cysteine and the closing phenylalanine or tryptophan. D genes are given only for firm matches. Rows may omit the clone size; those that give it use once, few, many or a size class.

d_call	v_call	j_call	clone_size	cdr3_nt	cdr3_aa
.	TRBV6-5	TRBJ1-2	.	TGTGCCAGCAGGGTGAGGCGGCAGGGCCCCTATGGCTACACCTTC	CASRVRRQGPYGYTF
.	TRBV18	TRBJ2-5	.	TGTGCCAGCTCCCCTCTCCCCAGGGGATCAGGATCAGGAGAGACCCAGTACTTC	CASSPLPRGSGSGETQYF
.	TRBV7-8	TRBJ2-5	.	TGTGCCAGCACCGGTCGGGGGATCGAGACCCAGTACTTC	CASTGRGIETQYF
TRBD1	TRBV9	TRBJ2-2	.	TGTGCCAGCAGCGCAGGGGTTGGACAGGGGAGGCTGTTTTTT	CASSAGVGQGRLFF
.	TRBV10-3	TRBJ1-6	.	TGTGCCATCAGTGAGTCTCAGGGTAAAAATTCACCCCTCCACTTT	CAISESQGKNSPLHF
.	TRBV11-2	TRBJ1-2	.	TGTGCCAGCAGCTTAGAGGCAGGGGTTAACTATGGCTACACCTTC	CASSLEAGVNYGYTF
.	TRBV5-8	TRBJ2-7	.	TGTGCCAGCAGCTTTGGGGATCGCTACGAGCAGTACTTC	CASSFGDRYEQYF
.	TRBV7-2	TRBJ1-2	once	TGTGCCAGCAGCTTAGGAGGGGAGGGGGGGACTAACTATGGCTACACCTTC	CASSLGGEGGTNYGYTF
TRBD2	TRBV5-4	TRBJ2-4	.	TGTGCCAGCAGCTTGGAGACTAGCGGGGTAGCCAAAAACATTCAGTACTTC	CASSLETSGVAKNIQYF
TRBD1	TRBV5-6	TRBJ1-1	.	TGTGCCAGCGCATGGGACAGGGGCGCTGAAGCTTTCTTT	CASAWDRGAEAFF
TRBD1	TRBV9	TRBJ1-1	.	TGTGCCAGCAGCGTGGGACAGGGGTCGCGCGACACTGAAGCTTTCTTT	CASSVGQGSRDTEAFF
.	TRBV19	TRBJ2-7	once	TGTGCCAGTAGTCTCGACACTTTCAGCTCCTACGAGCAGTACTTC	CASSLDTFSSYEQYF
TRBD1	TRBV30	TRBJ1-2	once	TGTGCCTGGAGGGTGACAGGGGGCAGCTATGGCTACACCTTC	CAWRVTGGSYGYTF
TRBD2	TRBV4-1	TRBJ2-7	.	TGCGCCAGCAGCCAAGGTAGGGCGGGGGGGTCTTACGACGAGCAGTACTTC	CASSQGRAGGSYDEQYF
.	TRBV5-1	TRBJ1-1	few	TGCGCCAGCAGCTTGGTCAAAGGGTCTAACACTGAAGCTTTCTTT	CASSLVKGSNTEAFF
.	TRBV6-1	TRBJ1-5	.	TGTGCCGGAGCAGAGAATAGCAATCAGCCCCAGCATTTT	CAGAENSNQPQHF
.	TRBV30	TRBJ2-7	.	TGTGCCTGGAGTGGGGGCTACGAGCAGTACTTC	CAWSGGYEQYF
.	TRBV7-3	TRBJ2-3	.	TGTGCCAGCAGCCAGTCTACCACAGATACGCAGTATTTT	CASSQSTTDTQYF
.	TRBV19	TRBJ1-2	.	TGTGCCAGTAGTCCAGGGATGAGTGGCTATGGCTACACCTTC	CASSPGMSGYGYTF
.	TRBV19	TRBJ2-7	.	TGTGCCAGTAGTATAGGTGGGGAGATGGAGCAGTACTTC	CASSIGGEMEQYF
TRBD2	TRBV7-8	TRBJ2-7	once	TGTGCCAGCAGCTTAGCGCCAGGACTAGCGGGATACGAGCAGTACTTC	CASSLAPGLAGYEQYF
.	TRBV18	TRBJ2-5	.	TGTGCCAGCTCACCCTCGAGGGAGACCCAGTACTTC	CASSPSRETQYF